This paragraph reports one TCR beta chain. These data originate in a study of PD-1 blockade in classical Hodgkin lymphoma. The table came from immunoSEQ multiplex PCR; TCRdb's copy has only in-frame clones and leaves some out. The table includes tens of thousands of clones, approximately 90% detected once. The CDR3 loop spans 16 amino acids. Germline V gene sequence: CDR1 SGHNT, CDR2 YYREEE (reference sequence). Trimming left V 4 bases short and J 3 bases short, with 17 bases between. All the patients suffered relapse after autologous stem cell transplantation, and brentuximab vedotin exposure differed. Magnetic negative selection purified CD4+ T cells from thawed PBMCs.

Here the sequenced sample was CD4+ T cells from blood, taken at baseline. The clonotype comes from a human donor with classical Hodgkin lymphoma. The chain carries TRBV5-4 and TRBJ1-5, with TRBD1 as a possible D gene (5 bases). The CDR3 DNA reads as TGTGCCAGCAGCACCGGAGCCGGGGCCAACAATCAGCCCCAGCATTTT. Translation gives CASSTGAGANNQPQHF.